Shown below are 24 T cell receptor beta chains from a single sample sequenced in a study of blood T cell repertoires in COVID-19. Libraries were prepared by immunoSEQ multiplex PCR; TCRdb keeps only in-frame clonotypes and omits some of them. The sample has some 160,000 clones; 80% to 90% are singletons. Sequenced sample: peripheral blood. Receptor source: a woman between 65 and 79 years old who had recovered from COVID-19.

The chain carries TRBV5-1 and TRBJ2-7, with 7 positions matching TRBD2. V was clipped by 1 base and J by 3 bases; unmatched bases: 7. CDR1 and CDR2 from the germline V gene are SGHRS and YFSETQ. The CDR3 contains 15 residues. CDR3 in amino acids: CASSLWVGGVYEQYF. CDR3 nucleotide sequence: TGCGCCAGCAGCTTGTGGGTGGGAGGGGTCTACGAGCAGTACTTC.

The chain links TRBV6-2 or TRBV6-3 to TRBJ2-5, with 7 nucleotides matching TRBD2. This CDR3 has 12 residues. The V and J ends lost 2 bases and 9 bases, in that order; junction bases with no gene match: 3. Germline values: CDR1 MNHEY, CDR2 SVGEGT. For the CDR3, the DNA is TGTGCCAGCAGTTACGCCACTAGCGCCCAGTACTTC. This codes for CASSYATSAQYF.

V is TRBV5-1 and J is TRBJ2-7, with 14 positions matching TRBD2. The CDR3 length is 15 residues. Trimming at V came to 2 bases and at J to 4 bases, leaving 2 bases not matched to a gene. CDR1 is SGHRS, CDR2 YFSETQ, per germline. The CDR3 spells CASSLGTSGRYEQYF. CDR3 bases: TGCGCCAGCAGCTTAGGGACTAGCGGGAGATACGAGCAGTACTTC.

This chain links TRBV5-1 with TRBJ2-7; perhaps TRBD2 as D (6 bases). Germline V CDR1 and CDR2: SGHRS, YFSETQ. The CDR3 is 14 amino acids. Trimming removed 2 bases at V and 7 bases at J, with 16 bases between. For the CDR3, the DNA is TGCGCCAGCAGCTTAGGGACCCCCGGAGGGGAGCAGTACTTC. This encodes CASSLGTPGGEQYF.

The genes are TRBV4-3 and TRBJ1-3; D gene uncertain. The CDR3 covers 15 residues. Trimming pared 0 bases from V and 0 bases from J, leaving 6 bases between. Germline V gene sequence: CDR1 LGHNA, CDR2 YSLEER. CDR3 region: CASSQEGSSGNTIYF. In DNA, the CDR3 is TGCGCCAGCAGCCAAGAGGGGAGCTCTGGAAACACCATATATTTT.

This CDR3 is CAISDMGGGRSYEQYF. The CDR3 DNA is TGTGCCATCAGTGACATGGGCGGGGGGCGCTCCTACGAGCAGTACTTC. The rearrangement links TRBV10-3 to TRBJ2-7, with 8 nucleotides matching TRBD2. Germline loops: CDR1 ENHRY, CDR2 SYGVKD. Trimming took 3 bases from V and 0 from J; bases not matched to a gene: 7. The length of the CDR3 is 16 residues.

This chain joins TRBV11-2 and TRBJ2-3, with a possible D match to TRBD1 (5 bases). This CDR3 has 16 residues. Germline V CDR1 and CDR2: SGHAT, FQNNGV. Trimming shortened V by 1 base and J by 2 bases, and 13 bases separated the two germline ends. The CDR3 reads CASSLGQGGFTDTQYF. Here the CDR3 DNA reads TGTGCCAGCAGCTTAGGGCAGGGTGGGTTCACAGATACGCAGTATTTT.

The chain joins TRBV2 to TRBJ2-3, with 14 bases identical to TRBD2. The ends lost 8 bases at V and 3 bases at J; junction bases unmatched: 4. This CDR3 is 15 amino acids long. The germline V gene has CDR1 SNHLY and CDR2 FYNNEI. The CDR3 loop reads CASGGLAGETDTQYF. The CDR3 nucleotides are TGTGCCAGCGGGGGACTAGCGGGAGAGACAGATACGCAGTATTTT.

Regarding this clone: The same CDR3 arises from other DNA sequences in this sample as well. This chain uses TRBV5-4 with TRBJ1-2; 7 bases align to TRBD1. Germline assignment: CDR1 SGHNT and CDR2 YYREEE (reference sequence). The CDR3 sequence is 13 residues long. V shed 5 bases, J shed 4 bases, and the junction held 5 bases outside the gene matches. This CDR3 is CASSSRTGYGYTF. CDR3 nucleotides: TGTGCCAGCAGTTCCCGGACAGGCTATGGCTACACCTTC. The full variable domain, rest sourced from reference TRBV5-4 and TRBJ1-2, is ETGVTQSPTHLIKTRGQQVTLRCSSQSGHNTVSWYQQALGQGPQFIFQYYREEENGRGNFPPRFSGLQFPNYSSELNVNALELDDSALYLCASSSRTGYGYTFGSGTRLTVV.

The V call is TRBV6-2 or TRBV6-3, the J call TRBJ2-2; D might be TRBD1 (6 bases). CDR3 length: 16 amino acids. The V gene lost 5 bases and the J gene lost 6 bases, with 19 bases spanning the gap. The germline V gene has CDR1 MNHEY and CDR2 SVGEGT. CDR3: CASSPLGRGGAGELFF. Here the CDR3 DNA reads TGTGCCAGCAGTCCCCTGGGCAGGGGTGGGGCCGGGGAGCTGTTTTTT.

This clone was seen only once. The V and J genes are TRBV5-1 and TRBJ1-3, with TRBD1 identical over 9 bases. The length of the CDR3 is 16 residues. Germline CDR1 and CDR2: SGHRS and YFSETQ. The V and J ends lost 4 bases and 1 base, in that order; junction bases with no gene match: 6. CDR3 DNA: TGCGCCAGCAGCCCGACAGGGGGGTTGTCTGGAAACACCATATATTTT. Translating it yields CASSPTGGLSGNTIYF.

This clone was picked up one time. The rearrangement links TRBV18 to TRBJ2-5; 7 nucleotides align to TRBD1. J was trimmed by 5 bases and V by 6 bases; bases with no gene match: 9. The CDR3 runs 14 residues. The germline V gene encodes CDR1 KGHSH and CDR2 LQKENI. The DNA for the CDR3 is TGTGCCAGCTCGCGAGGACAGGCCGAGGAGACCCAGTACTTC. Protein product: CASSRGQAEETQYF.

The chain carries TRBV27 and TRBJ1-1; D may be TRBD1 (6 bases). This CDR3 region has 13 residues. CDR1 MNHEY and CDR2 SMNVEV come from the germline V gene (reference sequence). Between the trimmed V and J ends, which lost 6 bases and 3 bases, there was a span of 11 bases. This CDR3 is CASRPNRDTEAFF. Here the CDR3 DNA reads TGTGCCAGCAGACCCAACAGGGACACTGAAGCTTTCTTT.

This chain joins TRBV7-9 and TRBJ1-6; a weak D match, TRBD1 (6 bases). Germline V CDR1 and CDR2: SEHNR, FQNEAQ (reference sequence). Trimming cost V 5 bases and J 9 bases, with 17 bases left between them. CDR3 length equals 15 residues. The CDR3 is CASSQGWPRGSPLHF. The CDR3 nucleotides are TGTGCCAGCAGCCAGGGGTGGCCTAGGGGTTCACCCCTCCACTTT.

V usage is TRBV30 and J usage is TRBJ2-6, with TRBD1 matching over 9 bases. This CDR3 is 19 amino acids long. Germline trimming cut 2 bases from V and 4 bases from J; bases unmatched to any gene: 15. The germline V gene has CDR1 GTSNPN and CDR2 SVGIG (reference sequence). The CDR3 here is CAWSPLRTGVRSGANVLTF. CDR3 bases: TGTGCCTGGAGTCCCCTCCGGACAGGGGTTCGATCGGGGGCCAACGTCCTGACTTTC.

The V and J genes are TRBV6-5 and TRBJ1-1, with unresolved D. The germline V and J ends were trimmed by 6 bases and 4 bases, with 15 bases remaining between them. From germline, CDR1 is MNHEY and CDR2 SVGAGI. The CDR3 length is 14 residues. The CDR3 sequence: CASSYRVEGTEAFF. The CDR3, as DNA: TGTGCCAGCAGCTACCGGGTGGAGGGCACTGAAGCTTTCTTT.

The chain carries TRBV19 and TRBJ2-1; 12 bases match TRBD2. The CDR3 sequence is 19 residues long. The V and J ends lost 9 bases and 6 bases, in that order; junction bases with no gene match: 21. The germline V gene has CDR1 LNHDA and CDR2 SQIVND (reference sequence). The CDR3 loop reads CASARGASGRAVFGNEQFF. The CDR3, as DNA: TGTGCCAGCGCCCGGGGGGCTAGCGGGAGGGCCGTTTTTGGCAATGAGCAGTTCTTC.

V and J are TRBV6-5 and TRBJ2-7, with D perhaps TRBD2 (6 bases). The CDR3 length is 13 residues. Per the germline V gene, CDR1 is MNHEY and CDR2 is SVGAGI. Deletions cut 7 bases from V and 1 base from J, with 11 bases between. The CDR3 loop is CASKEGPSYEQYF. As DNA, the CDR3 is TGTGCCAGCAAGGAGGGACCATCCTACGAGCAGTACTTC.

The CDR3 sequence is CAITAGLGNEQFF. Here the CDR3 DNA reads TGTGCCATCACGGCGGGATTGGGCAATGAGCAGTTCTTC. The chain has TRBV10-3 and TRBJ2-1; D is perhaps TRBD2 (6 bases). The CDR3 is 13 amino acids. CDR1 ENHRY and CDR2 SYGVKD come from the germline V gene. The germline V and J ends were trimmed by 7 bases and 6 bases, with 13 bases remaining between them.

This clone was picked up a small number of times. The V gene is TRBV7-8, the J gene TRBJ2-1; 14 bases fit TRBD2. The CDR3 is 18 amino acids. V shed 5 bases and J 0 bases; nucleotides not matched to a gene: 6. The V gene's germline CDR1 is SGHVS and CDR2 FQNEAQ. CDR3 bases: TGTGCCAGCAGCCCGGGACTAGCGGGAGTAGGCTCCTACAATGAGCAGTTCTTC. This gives the protein CASSPGLAGVGSYNEQFF.

The chain recombines TRBV5-1 with TRBJ2-7, with 7 bases that match TRBD2. Germline values: CDR1 SGHRS, CDR2 YFSETQ. The CDR3 runs 14 residues. V was pared by 4 bases and J by 0 bases, with 4 bases of the junction left unmatched. The CDR3 loop reads CASSPASGSYEQYF. The CDR3 coding sequence is TGCGCCAGCAGCCCCGCTAGCGGCTCCTACGAGCAGTACTTC.

J is TRBJ2-7 and V is TRBV10-2; 11 bases are a match to TRBD1. J lost 6 bases, V lost 8 bases, and 6 bases had no gene match. Germline-derived CDR1 and CDR2 are WSHSY and SAAADI. This CDR3 contains 13 residues. CDR3: CASRGQGVGEQYF. The CDR3 DNA is TGCGCCAGCCGGGGACAGGGGGTGGGCGAGCAGTACTTC.

The CDR3 DNA reads TGTGCCAGCAGCATCCGGGGTTCGGCAGATACGCAGTATTTT. Translation: CASSIRGSADTQYF. This chain links TRBV7-9 with TRBJ2-3; possible D gene TRBD2, 5 bases. The V gene's germline CDR1 is SEHNR and CDR2 FQNEAQ (reference sequence). With 5 bases removed from V and 4 bases from J, the gap between germline ends came to 13 bases. This CDR3 has 14 residues.

The chain joins TRBV6-6 to TRBJ1-2; 9 nucleotides agree with TRBD1. The CDR3 loop spans 15 amino acids. CDR1 MNHNY and CDR2 SVGAGI come from the germline V gene (reference sequence). V lost 2 bases and J lost 4; bases outside the gene matches: 5. CDR3 bases: TGTGCCAGCAGTTACCCGGGACAGGGTAGCTATGGCTACACCTTC. It is translated as CASSYPGQGSYGYTF.